A single sample is the source of the 9 T cell receptor beta chains below, sequenced in a study of cytomegalovirus exposure and HLA in healthy donors. The PCR used 60 Vbeta and 13 Jbeta primers. The data were produced by immunoSEQ multiplex PCR, yet TCRdb's version contains in-frame clones alone and is incomplete. The sample has approximately 110,000 clones, around 73% seen once. The sample was PBMCs. These receptor sequences come from a woman between 35 and 50 years old in good health and CMV-seropositive.

The rearrangement links TRBV5-1 to TRBJ2-2; D perhaps matches TRBD1 (6 bases). The CDR3 contains 14 residues. CDR1 SGHRS and CDR2 YFSETQ come from the germline V gene. With 4 bases removed from V and 6 bases from J, the gap between germline ends came to 13 bases. This CDR3 is CASSTGQWAGELFF. CDR3 nucleotides: TGCGCCAGCAGCACCGGACAGTGGGCCGGGGAGCTGTTTTTT.

V usage is TRBV18 and J usage is TRBJ1-2; D unclear. Germline V gene sequence: CDR1 KGHSH, CDR2 LQKENI. This CDR3 contains 12 residues. Deletions cut 2 bases from V and 8 bases from J, with 9 bases between. CDR3 sequence: CASSPSGEGYTF. For the CDR3, the DNA is TGTGCCAGCTCACCAAGCGGGGAAGGCTACACCTTC.

The V call is TRBV4-3, the J call TRBJ2-7; TRBD1 matches 7 bases. Germline values: CDR1 LGHNA, CDR2 YSLEER. This CDR3 has 14 residues. The junction had 7 bases not matched to a gene; V was cut back by 4 bases and J by 4 bases. CDR3 in DNA: TGCGCCAGCAGCCCCCGACAGGGCCCTTACGAGCAGTACTTC. Protein sequence: CASSPRQGPYEQYF.

This sequence joins TRBV9 and TRBJ2-7, with D perhaps TRBD1 (6 bases). Trimming removed 0 bases from V and 3 bases from J, with 10 bases in between. Germline CDR1 reads SGDLS; CDR2 reads YYNGEE. This CDR3 spans 14 amino acids. As DNA, the CDR3 is TGTGCCAGCAGCGTAGACAGGGCGGGCTACGAGCAGTACTTC. This sequence encodes CASSVDRAGYEQYF.

This clone was detected a few times. The CDR3 sequence: CASSLEAVVYGYTF. CDR3 nucleotide sequence: TGTGCCAGCAGCTTAGAAGCTGTCGTCTATGGCTACACCTTC. This chain links TRBV7-9 with TRBJ1-2; the D is unclear. The CDR3 consists of 14 residues. CDR1 is SEHNR and CDR2 is FQNEAQ in the germline V gene (reference sequence). V was clipped by 1 base and J by 4 bases, with 10 bases between them.

The V and J genes are TRBV4-3 and TRBJ2-5, with 9 positions matching TRBD1. CDR1 is LGHNA, CDR2 YSLEER, per germline. The CDR3 sequence is 19 residues long. V lost 0 bases, J lost 4 bases, and 15 bases stayed unmatched. The CDR3 region has the DNA TGCGCCAGCAGCCAAGACAGGGACGGGACAGGGTATCGAGGAGAGACCCAGTACTTC. It translates to CASSQDRDGTGYRGETQYF.

This clone occurred a few times. The chain uses TRBV7-9 and TRBJ2-3; TRBD1 aligns across 10 bases. Germline CDR1 and CDR2: SEHNR and FQNEAQ (reference sequence). Trimming cost V 5 bases and J 12 bases; bases outside gene matches: 5. This CDR3 has 12 residues. In nucleotides, the CDR3 is TGTGCCAGCAGCCGACAGGGGGCTTATCAGTATTTT. Translation gives CASSRQGAYQYF.

The chain has TRBV5-1 and TRBJ2-5; perhaps TRBD2 as D (5 bases). Germline V lookup: CDR1 SGHRS, CDR2 YFSETQ. The CDR3 has 13 residues. Trimming took 7 bases from V and 5 from J, leaving 15 bases between them. CDR3 region: CASRPGIGETQYF. CDR3 coding DNA: TGCGCCAGCCGTCCCGGGATAGGCGAGACCCAGTACTTC. The full variable domain, with the rest looked up from reference TRBV5-1 and TRBJ2-5, is KAGVTQTPRYLIKTRGQQVTLSCSPISGHRSVSWYQQTPGQGLQFLFEYFSETQRNKGNFPGRFSGRQFSNSRSEMNVSTLELGDSALYLCASRPGIGETQYFGPGTRLLVL.

This clone occurred once. This chain joins TRBV5-4 and TRBJ1-6, with 7 bases matching TRBD1. V shed 2 bases, J shed 4 bases, and the junction held 0 bases outside the gene matches. This CDR3 is 14 amino acids long. From germline, CDR1 is SGHNT and CDR2 YYREEE (reference sequence). The CDR3: CASSLQGYNSPLHF. In DNA form, the CDR3 reads TGTGCCAGCAGCTTACAGGGGTATAATTCACCCCTCCACTTT.